This T cell receptor (beta chain) was observed in a study of blood T cell repertoires in COVID-19. The data were produced by immunoSEQ multiplex PCR, yet TCRdb's version contains in-frame clones alone and is incomplete. This table has about 150,000 clones, around 89% appearing once. The CDR3 is made up of 15 amino acids. Germline lookup yields CDR1 MDHEN and CDR2 SYDVKM. V shed 5 bases and J shed 4 bases, with 17 bases lying between them. The TCR comes from a woman aged 60-75 years with active COVID-19. The genes are TRBV28 and TRBJ1-2; no reliable D call. Sequences were obtained from peripheral blood. CDR3 protein: CASSLSGARSYGYTF. The DNA of the CDR3 is TGTGCCAGCAGTCTCAGCGGCGCTAGGAGCTATGGCTACACCTTC.